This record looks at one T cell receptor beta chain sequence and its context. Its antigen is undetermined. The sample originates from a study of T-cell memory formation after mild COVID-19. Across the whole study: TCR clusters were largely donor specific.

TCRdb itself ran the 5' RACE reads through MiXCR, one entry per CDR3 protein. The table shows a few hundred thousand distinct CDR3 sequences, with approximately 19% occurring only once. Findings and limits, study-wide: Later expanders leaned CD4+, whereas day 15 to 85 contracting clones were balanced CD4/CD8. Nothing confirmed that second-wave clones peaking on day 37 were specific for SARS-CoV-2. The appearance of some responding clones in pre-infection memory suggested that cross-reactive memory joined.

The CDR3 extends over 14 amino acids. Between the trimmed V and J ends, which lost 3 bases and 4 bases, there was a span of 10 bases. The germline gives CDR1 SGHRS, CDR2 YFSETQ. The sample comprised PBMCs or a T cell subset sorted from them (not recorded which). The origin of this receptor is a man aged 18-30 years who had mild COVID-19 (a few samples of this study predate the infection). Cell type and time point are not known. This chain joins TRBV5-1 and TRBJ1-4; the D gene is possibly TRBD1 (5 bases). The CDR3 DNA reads TGCGCCAGCAGCTGGAGGGGAATTAATGAAAAACTGTTTTTT. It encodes CASSWRGINEKLFF.